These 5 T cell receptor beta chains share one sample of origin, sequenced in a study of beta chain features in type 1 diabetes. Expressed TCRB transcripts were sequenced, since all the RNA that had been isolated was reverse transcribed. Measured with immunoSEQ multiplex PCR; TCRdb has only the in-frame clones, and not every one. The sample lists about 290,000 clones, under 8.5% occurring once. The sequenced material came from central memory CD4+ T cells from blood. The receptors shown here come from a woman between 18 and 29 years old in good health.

The CDR3 sequence: CASSAEGVSPDTQYF. Written as DNA, the CDR3 is TGTGCCAGCAGCGCCGAGGGCGTTTCCCCAGATACGCAGTATTTT. The rearrangement uses TRBV7-2 and TRBJ2-3; possibly TRBD2 for D (5 bases). The CDR3 is 15 residues long. The germline V gene has CDR1 SGHTA and CDR2 FQGNSA. With 5 bases removed from V and 4 bases from J, the gap between germline ends came to 16 bases.

The CDR3 sequence: CALVPTGREGTEAFF. CDR3 nucleotides: TGTGCCCTGGTCCCCACAGGCAGGGAGGGCACTGAAGCTTTCTTT. The chain is built from TRBV7-2 and TRBJ1-1; D perhaps matches TRBD1 (5 bases). V was shortened by 11 bases and J by 4 bases, with 23 bases between the two germline ends. Germline V gene lookup returns CDR1 SGHTA and CDR2 FQGNSA. This CDR3 has 15 residues.

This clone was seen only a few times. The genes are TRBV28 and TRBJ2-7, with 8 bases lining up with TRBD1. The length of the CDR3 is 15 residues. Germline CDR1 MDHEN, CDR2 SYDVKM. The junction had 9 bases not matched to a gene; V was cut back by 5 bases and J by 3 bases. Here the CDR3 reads CASSPLRTGSYEQYF. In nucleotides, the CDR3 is TGTGCCAGCAGTCCTCTTCGGACAGGGAGCTACGAGCAGTACTTC.

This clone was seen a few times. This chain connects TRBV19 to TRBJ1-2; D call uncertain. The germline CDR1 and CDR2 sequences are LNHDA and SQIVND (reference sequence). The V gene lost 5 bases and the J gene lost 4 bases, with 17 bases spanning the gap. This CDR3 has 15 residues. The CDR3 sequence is CASSSQHGGSYGYTF. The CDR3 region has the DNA TGTGCCAGTAGTTCCCAACACGGCGGTTCCTATGGCTACACCTTC.

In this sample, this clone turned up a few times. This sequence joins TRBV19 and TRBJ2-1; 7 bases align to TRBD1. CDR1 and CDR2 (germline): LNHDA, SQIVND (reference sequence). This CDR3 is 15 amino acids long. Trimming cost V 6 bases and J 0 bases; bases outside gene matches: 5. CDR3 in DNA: TGTGCCAGTAGCCAGGACAGGTCCTCCTACAATGAGCAGTTCTTC. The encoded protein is CASSQDRSSYNEQFF.